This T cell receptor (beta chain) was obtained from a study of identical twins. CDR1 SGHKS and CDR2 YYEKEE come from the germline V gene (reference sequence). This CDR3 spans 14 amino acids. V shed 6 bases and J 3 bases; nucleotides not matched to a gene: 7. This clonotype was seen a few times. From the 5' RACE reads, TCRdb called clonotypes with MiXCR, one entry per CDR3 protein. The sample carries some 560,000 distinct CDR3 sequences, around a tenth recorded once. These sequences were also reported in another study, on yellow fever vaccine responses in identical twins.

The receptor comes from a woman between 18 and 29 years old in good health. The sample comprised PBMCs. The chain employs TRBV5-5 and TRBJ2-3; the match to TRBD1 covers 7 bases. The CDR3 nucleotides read TGTGCCAGCATCCGTCCAGGGGGAACAGATACGCAGTATTTT. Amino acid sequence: CASIRPGGTDTQYF.